This TCR beta chain was obtained from a study of technical replicates of blood from a few donors (dated by TCRdb to the late 2010s). From the germline V gene, CDR1 is MGHDK and CDR2 is SYGVNS. The cysteine opens and the phenylalanine closes a CDR3 of 12 amino acids. Only the CDR3 part of the read is kept: 36 bases, read in frame from the first base. Trimming at the junction amounts to 1 base on V and 7 bases on J, and the germline ends lie 8 bases apart. The library was made by the immunoSEQ multiplex PCR assay. TCRdb carries this immuneACCESS record with in-frame sequences only. Its versions omit some clonotypes, under half of them owing to an unresolved V gene in the studies checked, with the rest unexplained. Within this sample are about 56,000 clones, with 85% to 95% of them counted one time only. The biggest ten clones account for around 4% of the sample. Remarks on this clone: No cognate antigen has been identified for it. The sample holds no much larger clone one base away, and base qualities are not on file. Other DNA sequences in this sample translate to the same CDR3.

The source is a human donor in good health. Some clones in this sample may be carry-over from other donors' samples. Material for sequencing was PBMCs. The V and J segments used are TRBV25-1 and TRBJ2-7; TRBD2 might be the D gene, on 5 matching bases. The CDR3 has the sequence CASSESRREQYF. The bases read TGTGCCAGCAGTGAATCTAGGAGGGAGCAGTACTTC.